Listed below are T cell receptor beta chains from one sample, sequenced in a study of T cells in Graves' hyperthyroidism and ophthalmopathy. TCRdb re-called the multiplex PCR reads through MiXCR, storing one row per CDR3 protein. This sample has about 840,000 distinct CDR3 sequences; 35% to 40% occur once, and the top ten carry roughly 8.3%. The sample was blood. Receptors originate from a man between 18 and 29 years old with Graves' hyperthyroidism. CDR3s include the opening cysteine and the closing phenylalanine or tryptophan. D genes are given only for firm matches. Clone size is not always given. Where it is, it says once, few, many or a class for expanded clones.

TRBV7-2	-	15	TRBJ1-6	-	TGTGTCAGCAGCAAGGGGGATGAGGGCTCGTCACCCCTCCACTTT	CVSSKGDEGSSPLHF
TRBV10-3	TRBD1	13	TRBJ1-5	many	TGTGCCATCAGTAGACAGGGGAATCAGCCCCAGCATTTT	CAISRQGNQPQHF
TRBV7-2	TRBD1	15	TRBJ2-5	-	TGTGCCAGCAGCCCGGACGGGACAGCTCAAGAGACCCAGTACTTC	CASSPDGTAQETQYF
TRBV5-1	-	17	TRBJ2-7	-	TGCGCCAGCAGCTTGGAAAGTCTGGGTTATGGGAACTACGAGCAGTACTTC	CASSLESLGYGNYEQYF
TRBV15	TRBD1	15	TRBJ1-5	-	TGTGCCACCAGCAGGGGACAGGGGGCGAATCAGCCCCAGCATTTT	CATSRGQGANQPQHF
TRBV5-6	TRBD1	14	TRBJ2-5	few	TGTGCCAGCAGCCAAGGGACAGGGGCCTCGGCCCAGTACTTC	CASSQGTGASAQYF
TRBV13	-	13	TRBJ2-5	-	TGTGCCAGCAAGGCGAGCCTACAAGAGACCCAGTACTTC	CASKASLQETQYF
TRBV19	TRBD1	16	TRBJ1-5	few	TGTGCCAGTAGTAACCGGGACAGGGTATACAATCAGCCCCAGCATTTT	CASSNRDRVYNQPQHF
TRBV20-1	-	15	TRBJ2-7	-	TGCAGTGCTAGAGACAGGGGACAAAGAGACTACGAGCAGTACTTC	CSARDRGQRDYEQYF
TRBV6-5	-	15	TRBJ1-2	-	TGTGCCAGCAGTTACCTCGGGGTTCGGTCGAGAGGCTACACCTTC	CASSYLGVRSRGYTF
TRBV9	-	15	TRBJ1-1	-	TGTGCCAGCAGCTTCTATTCGGCTGGAACGGGTGAAGCTTTCTTT	CASSFYSAGTGEAFF
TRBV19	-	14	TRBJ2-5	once	TGTGCCAGTAGTATCGAAGAAGGGCTAGAGACCCAGTACTTC	CASSIEEGLETQYF
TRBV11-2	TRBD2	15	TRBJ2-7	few	TGTGCCAGCAGTTTACGACTAGCGGGGGTATACGAGCAGTACTTC	CASSLRLAGVYEQYF
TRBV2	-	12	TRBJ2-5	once	TGTGCCAGCAAGGACGGCCTGGAGACCCAGTACTTC	CASKDGLETQYF
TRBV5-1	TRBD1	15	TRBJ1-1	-	TGCGCCAGCAGCTTGCGGACAGGAGAGGACACTGAAGCTTTCTTT	CASSLRTGEDTEAFF
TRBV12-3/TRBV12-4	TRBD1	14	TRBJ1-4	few	TGTGCCAGCAGTTTCAGACAGGGTGATGAAAAACTGTTTTTT	CASSFRQGDEKLFF
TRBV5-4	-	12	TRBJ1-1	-	TGTGCCAGCAGCTTGCTGGCTGCCGAAGCTTTCTTT	CASSLLAAEAFF
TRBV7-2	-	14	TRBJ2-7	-	TGTGCCAGCAGGCCTACCCCTAGCTCCTACGAGCAGTACTTC	CASRPTPSSYEQYF
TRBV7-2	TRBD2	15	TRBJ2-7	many	TGTGCCAGCAGCTTAAGCGGGAGCGAACCCCACGAGCAGTACTTC	CASSLSGSEPHEQYF
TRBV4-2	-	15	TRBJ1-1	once	TGTGCCAGCAGCCAAGCTGGGGGTCGCGGCACTGAAGCTTTCTTT	CASSQAGGRGTEAFF
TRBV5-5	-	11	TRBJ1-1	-	TGTGCCAGCATCCCGGGAAACGGGGCTTTCTTT	CASIPGNGAFF
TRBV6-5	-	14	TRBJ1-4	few	TGTGCCAGCAGACCACAGGTTCGGAATGAAAAACTGTTTTTT	CASRPQVRNEKLFF
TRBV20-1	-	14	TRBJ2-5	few	TGCAGTGTCGTCGCCGAGGCTCCCAGGGAGACCCAGTACTTC	CSVVAEAPRETQYF
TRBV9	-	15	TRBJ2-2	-	TGTGCCAGCAGCGCAGGGAGATCCCACACCGGGGAGCTGTTTTTT	CASSAGRSHTGELFF
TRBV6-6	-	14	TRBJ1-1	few	TGTGCCAGCAGTTACGGGGGGCGAGGCACTGAAGCTTTCTTT	CASSYGGRGTEAFF
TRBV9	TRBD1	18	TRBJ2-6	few	TGTGCCAGCAGCGCCCGGGACAGAGTCTTTCGGGGGGCCAACGTCCTGACTTTC	CASSARDRVFRGANVLTF
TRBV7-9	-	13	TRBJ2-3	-	TGTGCCAGCAGTCGAACTAGCACAGATACGCAGTATTTT	CASSRTSTDTQYF
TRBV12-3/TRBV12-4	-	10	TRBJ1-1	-	TGTGCCAGCAGAGGCGCGGGAGCTTTCTTT	CASRGAGAFF
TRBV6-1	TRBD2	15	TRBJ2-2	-	TGTGCCAGCAGTGAAGTCGGGGAGGGGACCGGGGAGCTGTTTTTT	CASSEVGEGTGELFF
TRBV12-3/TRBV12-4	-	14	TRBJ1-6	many	TGTGCCAGCAGTTTAGAGGGCTGGCAATCACCCCTCCACTTT	CASSLEGWQSPLHF
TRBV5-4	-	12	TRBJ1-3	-	TGTGCCAGCAGCTCGCCCGGACTTCCTATATATTTT	CASSSPGLPIYF
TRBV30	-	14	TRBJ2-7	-	TGTGCCTGGAGCCCGTTGGCGGGACCCTACGAGCAGTACTTC	CAWSPLAGPYEQYF
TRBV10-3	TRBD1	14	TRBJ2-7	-	TGTGCCATCAGCGGGGACAGGGGCAGCCACGAGCAGTACTTC	CAISGDRGSHEQYF
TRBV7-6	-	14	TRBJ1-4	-	TGTGCCAGCAGCTTATGGACCAGGGGTGAAAAACTGTTTTTT	CASSLWTRGEKLFF
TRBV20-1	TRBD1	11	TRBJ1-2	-	TGCAGTGCTCAGGGGGACTATGGCTACACCTTC	CSAQGDYGYTF